What follows is one T cell receptor beta chain and its context. These data belong to a study of blood T cell repertoires in COVID-19. At the level of the study: Italy, Spain and the United States were the sources of the convalescent and acute COVID-19 samples. PBMCs, B-cell-depleted T cells, or T cells were the source of the cDNA or gDNA that made up the material.

Under the authors' procedure: Amplification from reference gene primers served as the basis for estimated nucleated cell counts. Measured with immunoSEQ multiplex PCR; TCRdb has only the in-frame clones, and not every one. D and trimming come from the DNA, and the V and J calls and clone size come from that table. The sample includes tens of thousands of clones, 60% to 75% of them seen just once. Germline trimming cut 3 bases from V and 3 bases from J; bases unmatched to any gene: 4. Germline CDR1 and CDR2: LNHDA and SQIVND (reference sequence). The CDR3 length is 14 residues. The sequencing sample was made of peripheral blood. The rearrangement uses TRBV19 and TRBJ2-7; 8 bases match TRBD2. The origin of this receptor is a man in his fifties with active or convalescent COVID-19. CDR3 nucleotides: TGTGCCAGTAGTATCGCGGGGGGTCTCTACGAGCAGTACTTC. Amino acid sequence: CASSIAGGLYEQYF.